The clone carrying this T cell receptor (beta chain) was recorded many times. Sample time point: newly diagnosed GD, antithyroid drugs for less than 3 months. PBMC-derived RNA was used for the TCR library. The sample is drawn from a study of regulatory T cells in long-lasting Graves disease. CDR3 length: 13 amino acids. V was cut by 3 bases and J by 6 bases, with 11 bases left in between. CDR1 is SGHTA and CDR2 is FQGNSA in the germline V gene. Sequencing libraries for TCR beta were prepared with iRepertoire HTBI primers and Arm-PCR of CDR3 regions. A single record per CDR3 protein comes from TCRdb applying MiXCR to the multiplex PCR reads. Of a few hundred thousand distinct CDR3 sequences in the sample, approximately 19% are singletons; the top ten hold approximately 12%. These same records also appear under a second study, on T cells in Graves' hyperthyroidism and ophthalmopathy. In that study: Newly diagnosed hyperthyroidism, duration under 2 months, in patients aged 18 to 65. Ophthalmopathy and stable hyperthyroidism were told apart by a 13 V-J model.

The sample consisted of peripheral blood mononuclear cells (PBMCs), taken at new diagnosis, from a patient treated with antithyroid drugs. This rearrangement joins TRBV7-2 to TRBJ1-1, with D tentatively TRBD1 (5 bases). This receptor was obtained from a woman between 25 and 40 years old with Graves disease. CDR3 sequence (DNA): TGTGCCAGCAGCTTTACACGGGGGGCTGAAGCTTTCTTT. Protein product: CASSFTRGAEAFF.